Below are 25 T cell receptor beta chains sequenced from a single sample in a study of cytomegalovirus exposure and HLA in healthy donors. It was with 60 Vbeta and 13 Jbeta primers that the PCR ran. TCRdb's copy holds only in-frame clones and misses some; the assay was immunoSEQ multiplex PCR. The sample holds about 130,000 clones, 80% to 90% seen once. Material: PBMCs. These receptors were obtained from a middle-aged woman in good health and CMV-seropositive.

The chain couples TRBV4-3 to TRBJ2-7; TRBD2 matches at 8 bases. CDR3 size: 16 residues. The germline V gene has CDR1 LGHNA and CDR2 YSLEER. Losses at the gene ends were 0 bases for V and 0 bases for J; bases not matched to a gene: 4. The CDR3 region has the DNA TGCGCCAGCAGCCAAGATTTTACTAGCGGCTCCTACGAGCAGTACTTC. Translation gives CASSQDFTSGSYEQYF.

J is TRBJ2-3 and V is TRBV9; 11 positions agree with TRBD2. From germline, CDR1 is SGDLS and CDR2 YYNGEE. V dropped 3 bases and J dropped 0; count of bases not matched to a gene: 9. This CDR3 has 18 residues. The CDR3 here is CASSAGTSGTTSTDTQYF. CDR3 DNA sequence: TGTGCCAGCAGCGCCGGGACTAGCGGTACCACTAGCACAGATACGCAGTATTTT.

This clone turned up a few times. The J gene is TRBJ2-3, the V gene TRBV18; D gene ambiguous. The CDR3 loop spans 16 amino acids. Trimming cost V 1 base and J 4 bases, with 15 bases left between them. In germline, CDR1 is KGHSH, CDR2 LQKENI. The CDR3 sequence is CASSPLTGLGADTQYF. The DNA of the CDR3 is TGTGCCAGCTCACCACTTACGGGTTTGGGTGCAGATACGCAGTATTTT.

This clone has more than one count but fewer than ten. The chain has TRBV19 and TRBJ1-2; 9 bases line up with TRBD1. Germline V lookup: CDR1 LNHDA, CDR2 SQIVND (reference sequence). The CDR3 is 14 residues long. After removal of 8 bases from V and 4 bases from J, the junction contained 8 bases not matched to a gene. CDR3 amino acids: CASQLTGGIYGYTF. CDR3 DNA: TGTGCCAGTCAGCTGACAGGGGGGATCTATGGCTACACCTTC.

This CDR3 is CASSLVRVRPNTEAFF. The CDR3 bases are TGTGCCAGCAGCTTAGTCAGGGTCAGACCGAACACTGAAGCTTTCTTT. This chain joins TRBV7-8 and TRBJ1-1; weak D call: TRBD1 (5 bases). V gave up 1 base and J gave up 1 base, with 13 bases separating them. This CDR3 has 16 residues. CDR1 and CDR2 from the germline V gene are SGHVS and FQNEAQ.

The CDR3 loop is CASSEGAGAPTDTQYF. The CDR3 DNA follows: TGTGCCAGCAGCGAGGGAGCGGGGGCCCCCACAGATACGCAGTATTTT. The chain carries TRBV9 and TRBJ2-3, with TRBD2 matching over 8 bases. This CDR3 contains 16 residues. Germline CDR1 and CDR2: SGDLS and YYNGEE. The V segment lost 3 bases and the J segment 2 bases; nucleotides outside the gene matches: 8. Complete variable domain (other parts from reference TRBV9 and TRBJ2-3): DSGVTQTPKHLITATGQRVTLRCSPRSGDLSVYWYQQSLDQGLQFLIQYYNGEERAKGNILERFSAQQFPDLHSELNLSSLELGDSALYFCASSEGAGAPTDTQYFGPGTRLTVL.

J is TRBJ2-1 and V is TRBV6-5; TRBD2 matches 9 bases. The V gene end was trimmed by 8 bases and the J gene end by 4 bases; junction bases not matched to a gene: 3. CDR3 length equals 13 residues. Germline CDR1 MNHEY, CDR2 SVGAGI. CDR3 nucleotide sequence: TGTGCCAGCGCGGGGGGGCTATACAATGAGCAGTTCTTC. It encodes CASAGGLYNEQFF.

This chain links TRBV28 with TRBJ2-7; possible D gene TRBD2, 5 bases. This CDR3 comprises 13 residues. CDR1 MDHEN and CDR2 SYDVKM come from the germline V gene. Trimming removed 3 bases at V and 2 bases at J, with 8 bases between. CDR3 amino acids: CASSFGVAYEQYF. The CDR3 DNA reads TGTGCCAGCAGTTTCGGGGTTGCCTACGAGCAGTACTTC.

Turning to this clone: Other nucleotide sequences from this sample produce the same CDR3. The chain has TRBV5-1 and TRBJ1-1; D is uncertain. CDR3 size: 14 residues. Trimming took 5 bases from V and 0 from J, leaving 11 bases between them. The germline CDR1 and CDR2 sequences are SGHRS and YFSETQ. The CDR3 loop reads CASRGESMNTEAFF. CDR3 coding DNA: TGCGCCAGCAGGGGCGAGTCTATGAACACTGAAGCTTTCTTT.

Details on this clone: At one end, the junction sequence differs from germline, possibly due to a read error. This chain connects TRBV7-9 to TRBJ2-5, with D tentatively TRBD1 (8 bases). The CDR3 contains 17 residues. Germline V gives CDR1 SEHNR, CDR2 FQNEAQ (reference sequence). This CDR3 reads CSSSLGTQGGPQETQYF. The CDR3 DNA sequence: TGTTCCAGCAGCTTAGGGACACAGGGGGGGCCACAAGAGACCCAGTACTTC.

The chain couples TRBV19 to TRBJ2-1, with a tentative D call TRBD2 (6 bases). The CDR3 has 15 amino acids. The V gene's germline CDR1 is LNHDA and CDR2 SQIVND (reference sequence). Trimming took off 4 bases at V and 4 bases at J, with 14 bases between the two ends. The CDR3 here is CASSTGLPGYNEQFF. Here the CDR3 DNA reads TGTGCCAGTAGTACAGGACTACCCGGGTACAATGAGCAGTTCTTC.

V is TRBV9 and J is TRBJ1-2; D not resolved. Per the germline V gene, CDR1 is SGDLS and CDR2 is YYNGEE. The germline V and J ends were trimmed by 3 bases and 8 bases, with 8 bases remaining between them. The CDR3 totals 11 residues. In DNA form, the CDR3 reads TGTGCCAGCAGCGGGGAGGGCGGCTACACCTTC. Translating gives CASSGEGGYTF. Based on the CDR3 plus reference TRBV9 and TRBJ1-2, the full variable domain is DSGVTQTPKHLITATGQRVTLRCSPRSGDLSVYWYQQSLDQGLQFLIQYYNGEERAKGNILERFSAQQFPDLHSELNLSSLELGDSALYFCASSGEGGYTFGSGTRLTVV.

The chain uses TRBV2 and TRBJ1-3, with D perhaps TRBD1 (6 bases). CDR1 and CDR2 (germline): SNHLY, FYNNEI. The CDR3 length is 15 residues. V was cut by 7 bases and J by 2 bases, with 15 bases left in between. The CDR3 DNA follows: TGTGCCAGCACCATCACAGGGCCCCCTGGAAACACCATATATTTT. Translation: CASTITGPPGNTIYF.

V and J are TRBV10-3 and TRBJ2-1; TRBD2 aligns across 10 bases. The V and J ends lost 0 bases and 3 bases, in that order; junction bases with no gene match: 14. The CDR3 extends over 20 amino acids. The germline CDR1 and CDR2 sequences are ENHRY and SYGVKD. CDR3 DNA: TGTGCCATCAGTGAGTCATCAGCGGGGGGGCCGGGTGGGTTCTACAATGAGCAGTTCTTC. Translated, it gives CAISESSAGGPGGFYNEQFF.

The chain links TRBV9 to TRBJ2-2; D is perhaps TRBD1 (5 bases). The CDR3 has 14 amino acids. V was clipped by 4 bases and J by 1 base, with 8 bases between them. Germline values: CDR1 SGDLS, CDR2 YYNGEE. CDR3 region: CASSPRGNTGELFF. For the CDR3, the DNA is TGTGCCAGCAGCCCAAGGGGGAACACCGGGGAGCTGTTTTTT.

This chain joins TRBV5-4 and TRBJ2-2, with D perhaps matching TRBD1 (6 bases). Between the trimmed V and J ends, which lost 3 bases and 5 bases, there was a span of 14 bases. Germline V gene sequence: CDR1 SGHNT, CDR2 YYREEE (reference sequence). The CDR3 extends over 15 amino acids. The CDR3 region has the DNA TGTGCCAGCAGCTCCAGGGGTGTTAGGACCGGGGAGCTGTTTTTT. This translates into CASSSRGVRTGELFF.

The chain recombines TRBV4-3 with TRBJ1-5; D is possibly TRBD1 (6 bases). The ends were cut back, 2 bases at V and 2 bases at J, with 16 bases in the middle. This CDR3 has 17 residues. Germline-derived CDR1 and CDR2 are LGHNA and YSLEER. CDR3 DNA: TGCGCCAGCAGCCAATCTAGCGGGGGGCAGGGCAATCAGCCCCAGCATTTT. Protein sequence: CASSQSSGGQGNQPQHF.

J is TRBJ1-4 and V is TRBV11-2, with D uncertain. Trimming took 0 bases from V and 8 from J, leaving 4 bases between them. This CDR3 contains 12 residues. CDR1 and CDR2 from the germline V gene are SGHAT and FQNNGV. The CDR3 DNA reads as TGTGCCAGCAGCTTAGAGGAGGAAAAACTGTTTTTT. Its protein is CASSLEEEKLFF. Full variable domain (remainder filled in from reference TRBV11-2 and TRBJ1-4): EAGVAQSPRYKIIEKRQSVAFWCNPISGHATLYWYQQILGQGPKLLIQFQNNGVVDDSQLPKDRFSAERLKGVDSTLKIQPAKLEDSAVYLCASSLEEEKLFFGSGTQLSVL.

The chain carries TRBV7-7 and TRBJ2-4; TRBD2 might be the D (6 bases). The CDR3 runs 18 residues. CDR1 and CDR2 (germline): SSHAT, FNYEAQ (reference sequence). In DNA form, the CDR3 reads TGTGCTAGATCCGTTCGCAAATATAGCGGTCTAGCCAAAAACATTCAGTACTTC. Translated: CARSVRKYSGLAKNIQYF.

V gene TRBV30 combines with J gene TRBJ2-7, with 7 bases lining up with TRBD1. The CDR3 has 13 residues. V trimming: 3 bases; J trimming: 5 bases; junction bases outside the gene matches: 7. The germline gives CDR1 GTSNPN, CDR2 SVGIG (reference sequence). The CDR3 DNA follows: TGTGCCTGGAGCCTCAAGGGGGCAAACGAGCAGTACTTC. This encodes CAWSLKGANEQYF.

This rearrangement joins TRBV27 to TRBJ2-1; D possibly corresponds to TRBD2 (6 bases). CDR1 is MNHEY and CDR2 is SMNVEV in the germline V gene (reference sequence). The CDR3 contains 15 residues. V dropped 1 base and J dropped 3 bases, with 10 bases sitting between them. CDR3 bases: TGTGCCAGCAGTTTATATACTAGCAGCTACAATGAGCAGTTCTTC. It encodes CASSLYTSSYNEQFF.

The chain links TRBV7-8 to TRBJ2-1; D is perhaps TRBD2 (5 bases). Trimming shortened V by 0 bases and J by 6 bases, and 12 bases separated the two germline ends. CDR1 SGHVS and CDR2 FQNEAQ come from the germline V gene. There are 15 residues in the CDR3. In nucleotides, the CDR3 is TGTGCCAGCAGCTTAGCTGCTGCGGGTGGCAATGAGCAGTTCTTC. It specifies CASSLAAAGGNEQFF. Together with reference TRBV7-8 and TRBJ2-1, the CDR3 gives the full variable domain: GAGVSQSPRYKVAKRGQDVALRCDPISGHVSLFWYQQALGQGPEFLTYFQNEAQLDKSGLPSDRFFAERPEGSVSTLKIQRTQQEDSAVYLCASSLAAAGGNEQFFGPGTRLTVL.

This clone was recorded many times. The chain employs TRBV19 and TRBJ2-3, with TRBD2 as a possible D gene (6 bases). CDR1 is LNHDA and CDR2 is SQIVND in the germline V gene (reference sequence). Trimming left V 6 bases short and J 6 bases short, with 10 bases between. The CDR3 is 12 residues long. CDR3 sequence (DNA): TGTGCCAGTAGCCCCAGCGGGGATACGCAGTATTTT. It translates to CASSPSGDTQYF.

The chain recombines TRBV5-6 with TRBJ2-2, with 7 bases matching TRBD2. CDR3 length: 15 amino acids. With V trimmed by 4 bases and J by 1 base, 4 bases remained unmatched. CDR1 and CDR2 from the germline V gene are SGHDT and YYEEEE. The CDR3 loop reads CASSTGTMNTGELFF. The CDR3 DNA sequence: TGTGCCAGCAGCACCGGGACTATGAACACCGGGGAGCTGTTTTTT.

The V gene is TRBV9, the J gene TRBJ1-1; D possibly corresponds to TRBD1 (5 bases). The V gene lost 3 bases and the J gene lost 0 bases, with 12 bases spanning the gap. The CDR3 has 15 residues. CDR1 is SGDLS and CDR2 is YYNGEE in the germline V gene. The CDR3 spells CASSAPGTLNTEAFF. The CDR3 DNA follows: TGTGCCAGCAGCGCCCCCGGGACTCTGAACACTGAAGCTTTCTTT.